This T cell receptor beta chain was captured by sequencing in a study of blood T cell repertoires in COVID-19. About the study: Sources were T cells, B-cell-depleted T cells, or PBMCs; the material itself was cDNA or gDNA.

In the original workflow: The authors estimated nucleated cell counts from reference gene primer amplification. Profiled with immunoSEQ multiplex PCR; TCRdb holds only in-frame clones, not every one. Clonal size and the V and J genes are those of that table, whereas D and trimming came from the DNA. The sample includes around 130,000 clones, approximately 86% of them seen just once. The J segment lost 2 bases and the V segment lost 4 bases, leaving 8 bases of the junction unmatched. CDR1 is LGHNA, CDR2 YSLEER, per germline. The CDR3 covers 15 residues. This TCR derives from a woman aged 45 to 65 who had recovered from COVID-19. The sample taken for sequencing was peripheral blood. V usage is TRBV4-3 and J usage is TRBJ2-7; TRBD2 aligns across 7 bases. The CDR3 spells CASSPAGALTYEQYF. The CDR3 nucleotides are TGCGCCAGCAGCCCGGCGGGAGCACTGACCTACGAGCAGTACTTC.